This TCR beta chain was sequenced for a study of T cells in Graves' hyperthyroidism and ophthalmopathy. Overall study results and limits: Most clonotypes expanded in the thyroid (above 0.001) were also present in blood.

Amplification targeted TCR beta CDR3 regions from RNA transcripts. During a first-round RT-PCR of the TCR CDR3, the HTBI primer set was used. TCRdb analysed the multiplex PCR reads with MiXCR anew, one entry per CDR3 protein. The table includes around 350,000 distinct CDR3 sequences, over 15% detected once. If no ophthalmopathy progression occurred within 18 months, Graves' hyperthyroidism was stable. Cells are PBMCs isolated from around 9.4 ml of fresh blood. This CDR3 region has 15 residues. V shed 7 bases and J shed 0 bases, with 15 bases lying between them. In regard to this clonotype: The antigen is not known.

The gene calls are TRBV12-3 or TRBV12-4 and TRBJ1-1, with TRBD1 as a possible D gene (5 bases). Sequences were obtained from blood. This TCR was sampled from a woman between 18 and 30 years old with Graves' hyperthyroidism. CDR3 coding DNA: TGTGCCAGCACTCTTTGGGGCACTATGAACACTGAAGCTTTCTTT. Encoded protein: CASTLWGTMNTEAFF.